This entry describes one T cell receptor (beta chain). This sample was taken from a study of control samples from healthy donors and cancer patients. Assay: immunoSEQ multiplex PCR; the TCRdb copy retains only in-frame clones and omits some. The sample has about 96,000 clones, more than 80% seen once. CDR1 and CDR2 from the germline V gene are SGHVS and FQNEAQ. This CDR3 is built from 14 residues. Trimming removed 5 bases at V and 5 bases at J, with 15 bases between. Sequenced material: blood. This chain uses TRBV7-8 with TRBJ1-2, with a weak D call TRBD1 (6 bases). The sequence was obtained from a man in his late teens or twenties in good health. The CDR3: CASSNRVRGYGYTF. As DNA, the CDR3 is TGTGCCAGCAGCAACAGGGTTAGGGGATATGGCTACACCTTC.